The 29 T cell receptor beta chains listed next were all sequenced from one sample in a study of blood T cell repertoires in COVID-19. Using immunoSEQ multiplex PCR, the repertoire was profiled, and TCRdb retains in-frame clones only, with some absent. Altogether 350,000 to 550,000 clones are present, roughly 87% being singletons, with the ten largest covering roughly 2%. The sequenced material came from PBMCs or T cells enriched from blood (not recorded which). The receptors were gathered from a young woman with acute COVID-19.

The V call is TRBV6-1, the J call TRBJ2-1; D remains unclear. Between the trimmed V and J ends, which lost 0 bases and 0 bases, there was a span of 6 bases. The CDR3 extends over 15 amino acids. Germline values: CDR1 MNHNS, CDR2 SASEGT. CDR3 coding DNA: TGTGCCAGCAGTGAAGCGAGCGTCTCCTACAATGAGCAGTTCTTC. Amino acids: CASSEASVSYNEQFF.

V gene TRBV5-1 combines with J gene TRBJ2-2; 7 nucleotides agree with TRBD2. The CDR3 is 16 residues long. Looked up from germline, CDR1 is SGHRS and CDR2 is YFSETQ. V lost 2 bases, J lost 0 bases, and 4 bases stayed unmatched. CDR3 loop: CASSFQSGTNTGELFF. CDR3 bases: TGCGCCAGCAGCTTCCAGAGCGGGACGAACACCGGGGAGCTGTTTTTT.

V and J are TRBV27 and TRBJ1-1, with D unclear. This CDR3 region has 16 residues. V was pared by 2 bases and J by 4 bases, with 17 bases between. Per the germline V gene, CDR1 is MNHEY and CDR2 is SMNVEV (reference sequence). CDR3 loop: CASSLRHAGLFTEAFF. The CDR3 DNA is TGTGCCAGCAGTTTAAGACACGCCGGCCTATTCACTGAAGCTTTCTTT.

This clone was seen only once. This sample also contains other DNA sequences that code for the same CDR3. The V and J genes are TRBV19 and TRBJ1-5; TRBD1 matches 7 bases. The CDR3 loop spans 14 amino acids. In germline, CDR1 is LNHDA, CDR2 SQIVND (reference sequence). The V gene end was trimmed by 5 bases and the J gene end by 3 bases; junction bases not matched to a gene: 4. CDR3 residues: CASSPTGANQPQHF. The CDR3 nucleotides read TGTGCCAGTAGTCCCACAGGGGCCAATCAGCCCCAGCATTTT.

This chain uses TRBV10-1 with TRBJ2-7, with D tentatively TRBD1 (5 bases). V lost 6 bases to trimming and J lost 2 bases, with 11 bases between them. Germline CDR1 and CDR2: WNHNN and SYGVQD (reference sequence). This CDR3 spans 13 amino acids. The CDR3 reads CASSMTDAYEQYF. The CDR3 DNA reads as TGCGCCAGCAGCATGACAGATGCCTACGAGCAGTACTTC.

The chain couples TRBV3-1 (or the pseudogene TRBV3-2) to TRBJ1-5; D is undetermined. CDR1 LGHDT and CDR2 YNNKEL come from the germline V gene (reference sequence). Trimming removed 0 bases at V and 1 base at J, with 7 bases between. The CDR3 is made up of 15 amino acids. DNA for the CDR3: TGTGCCAGCAGCCAAGATGGTCGGAGCAATCAGCCCCAGCATTTT. Its translation is CASSQDGRSNQPQHF.

V gene TRBV19 combines with J gene TRBJ2-1, with D tentatively TRBD1 (9 bases). Per germline, CDR1 LNHDA and CDR2 SQIVND (reference sequence). Trimming took off 1 base at V and 2 bases at J, with 24 bases between the two ends. The CDR3 consists of 20 residues. As DNA, the CDR3 is TGTGCCAGTAGTATAGGGGGGACAGGGAGACTAGCGTCCACCTACAATGAGCAGTTCTTC. Amino acids: CASSIGGTGRLASTYNEQFF. Drawing the rest from reference TRBV19 and TRBJ2-1, the complete variable domain is DGGITQSPKYLFRKEGQNVTLSCEQNLNHDAMYWYRQDPGQGLRLIYYSQIVNDFQKGDIAEGYSVSREKKESFPLTVTSAQKNPTAFYLCASSIGGTGRLASTYNEQFFGPGTRLTVL.

This chain joins TRBV20-1 and TRBJ2-3; 7 positions agree with TRBD2. Germline loops: CDR1 DFQATT, CDR2 SNEGSKA (reference sequence). V lost 3 bases to trimming and J lost 0 bases; unmatched junction nucleotides: 6. The CDR3 loop spans 15 amino acids. The CDR3 spells CSASEPSGSTDTQYF. The CDR3 DNA sequence: TGCAGTGCTAGTGAGCCTAGCGGAAGCACAGATACGCAGTATTTT.

V gene TRBV7-9 combines with J gene TRBJ2-7; 14 bases are a match to TRBD2. This CDR3 is 16 amino acids long. The V segment lost 5 bases and the J segment 2 bases; nucleotides outside the gene matches: 5. Per the germline V gene, CDR1 is SEHNR and CDR2 is FQNEAQ (reference sequence). In DNA, the CDR3 is TGTGCCAGCAGCCACCGACTAGCGGGAGGGCCCTACGAGCAGTACTTC. Its protein product is CASSHRLAGGPYEQYF.

This clone was recorded only once. The V call is TRBV4-1, the J call TRBJ2-1, with 9 bases fitting TRBD2. This CDR3 spans 15 amino acids. V gave up 2 bases and J gave up 2 bases; unmatched junction bases: 1. The V gene's germline CDR1 is MGHRA and CDR2 YSYEKL. This CDR3 is CASSQPSGTYNEQFF. CDR3 DNA sequence: TGCGCCAGCAGCCAACCTAGCGGGACCTACAATGAGCAGTTCTTC.

This chain links TRBV11-3 with TRBJ2-1, with 10 bases identical to TRBD1. Germline CDR1 SGHNT, CDR2 YENEEA. The CDR3 loop spans 15 amino acids. The J segment lost 1 base and the V segment lost 5 bases, leaving 2 bases of the junction unmatched. In nucleotides, the CDR3 is TGTGCCAGCAGCCAGGACAGGGGGTCCTACAATGAGCAGTTCTTC. Translation: CASSQDRGSYNEQFF.

The CDR3 sequence is CASSLDIFNEKLFF. CDR3 in DNA: TGTGCCAGCAGCTTGGACATCTTTAATGAAAAACTGTTTTTT. The rearrangement links TRBV2 to TRBJ1-4; D perhaps matches TRBD1 (5 bases). The CDR3 contains 14 residues. Germline CDR1 and CDR2: SNHLY and FYNNEI. Trimming left V 6 bases short and J 4 bases short, with 12 bases between.

For the CDR3, the DNA is TGTGCCAGCAGCTTAGGTTCTACCTACGAGCAGTACTTC. This sequence encodes CASSLGSTYEQYF. The V call is TRBV7-2, the J call TRBJ2-7; D gene uncertain. CDR1 and CDR2 from the germline V gene are SGHTA and FQGNSA. The CDR3 runs 13 residues. The V gene lost 1 base and the J gene lost 2 bases, with 6 bases spanning the gap.

The rearrangement links TRBV3-1 (or the pseudogene TRBV3-2) to TRBJ1-5; D not resolved. Trimming took off 0 bases at V and 0 bases at J, with 6 bases between the two ends. Germline loops: CDR1 LGHDT, CDR2 YNNKEL (reference sequence). The CDR3 runs 15 residues. In DNA form, the CDR3 reads TGTGCCAGCAGCCAAGATCAGGTTAGCAATCAGCCCCAGCATTTT. It encodes CASSQDQVSNQPQHF.

This clone was detected once. The J gene is TRBJ1-1, the V gene TRBV20-1; D remains unclear. Germline values: CDR1 DFQATT, CDR2 SNEGSKA (reference sequence). The CDR3 is 11 residues long. Trimming removed 1 base from V and 6 bases from J, with 6 bases in between. The CDR3 spells CSARGGAEAFF. The CDR3 DNA sequence: TGCAGTGCTAGAGGCGGGGCTGAAGCTTTCTTT.

This chain joins TRBV12-3 or TRBV12-4 and TRBJ1-1; perhaps TRBD1 as D (6 bases). The V end lost 7 bases, the J end lost 5 bases, and 14 bases lay between the germline ends. This CDR3 contains 13 residues. The CDR3 DNA reads TGTGCCAGCACCCGAAACAGGGATACTGAAGCTTTCTTT. Encoded protein: CASTRNRDTEAFF.

This clone was counted only a few times. The chain combines TRBV21-1 with TRBJ1-2. TRBV21-1 is an annotated pseudogene. CDR3 size: 15 residues. CDR3 protein: CASSIEEGANYGYTF. CDR3 DNA: TGTGCCAGCAGCATAGAAGAGGGCGCTAACTATGGCTACACCTTC.

The V and J genes are TRBV7-2 and TRBJ1-2; no definite D call. The CDR3 has 16 amino acids. V was clipped by 5 bases and J by 3 bases, with 19 bases between them. The germline gives CDR1 SGHTA, CDR2 FQGNSA. The DNA of the CDR3 is TGTGCCAGCAGCCCATTGGTAGCGGGATCTGACTATGGCTACACCTTC. The encoded protein is CASSPLVAGSDYGYTF.

This rearrangement joins TRBV5-5 to TRBJ2-7; 12 positions agree with TRBD2. The V gene's germline CDR1 is SGHKS and CDR2 YYEKEE (reference sequence). CDR3 size: 15 residues. With V trimmed by 0 bases and J by 2 bases, 0 bases remained unmatched. The CDR3 spells CASSLGLAGAYEQYF. In DNA, the CDR3 is TGTGCCAGCAGCTTGGGACTAGCGGGAGCCTACGAGCAGTACTTC. Based on the CDR3 plus reference TRBV5-5 and TRBJ2-7, the full variable domain is DAGVTQSPTHLIKTRGQQVTLRCSPISGHKSVSWYQQVLGQGPQFIFQYYEKEERGRGNFPDRFSARQFPNYSSELNVNALLLGDSALYLCASSLGLAGAYEQYFGPGTRLTVT.

In this sample, this clone turned up many times. The V and J genes are TRBV27 and TRBJ1-2; 9 bases match TRBD1. Germline V gene lookup returns CDR1 MNHEY and CDR2 SMNVEV (reference sequence). V shed 6 bases and J 7 bases; nucleotides not matched to a gene: 9. CDR3 length: 14 amino acids. Here the CDR3 DNA reads TGTGCCAGCAGCCCGGACAGGGGACGGGCTGGCTACACCTTC. This translates into CASSPDRGRAGYTF.

Points on this clone: The same CDR3 arises from other DNA sequences in this sample as well. The chain links TRBV18 to TRBJ1-2; 8 bases match TRBD1. After removal of 3 bases from V and 3 bases from J, the junction contained 0 bases not matched to a gene. Looked up from germline, CDR1 is KGHSH and CDR2 is LQKENI. The CDR3 is 13 residues long. The CDR3: CASSPDRDYGYTF. The CDR3 DNA is TGTGCCAGCTCACCGGACAGGGACTATGGCTACACCTTC.

CDR3 protein: CAISPRTGEAFF. CDR3 nucleotide sequence: TGTGCCATCAGTCCTCGAACAGGGGAAGCTTTCTTT. The chain recombines TRBV10-3 with TRBJ1-1, with a weak D call TRBD1 (6 bases). Germline values: CDR1 ENHRY, CDR2 SYGVKD. The CDR3 extends over 12 amino acids. Trimming pared 5 bases from V and 8 bases from J, leaving 12 bases between.

The gene calls are TRBV5-8 and TRBJ1-2; 10 positions agree with TRBD1. The CDR3 consists of 13 residues. Germline loops: CDR1 SGHTS, CDR2 YDEGEE. V trimming: 3 bases; J trimming: 5 bases; junction bases outside the gene matches: 1. The CDR3 bases are TGTGCCAGCAGCTCGGGACAGGGGTATGGCTACACCTTC. Amino acids: CASSSGQGYGYTF.

The gene calls are TRBV28 and TRBJ2-1; 9 nucleotides align to TRBD2. Losses at the gene ends were 8 bases for V and 4 bases for J; bases not matched to a gene: 9. Germline CDR1 is MDHEN and CDR2 is SYDVKM. The CDR3 is made up of 15 amino acids. The CDR3 loop reads CASASGRPRYNEQFF. In DNA, the CDR3 is TGTGCCAGCGCAAGCGGGAGGCCTAGATACAATGAGCAGTTCTTC.

The chain uses TRBV19 and TRBJ2-5; no reliable D call. V gave up 5 bases and J gave up 0 bases, with 10 bases separating them. CDR3 length equals 14 residues. Looked up from germline, CDR1 is LNHDA and CDR2 is SQIVND (reference sequence). The CDR3 region has the DNA TGTGCCAGTAGTCCGGGTCCGTACCAAGAGACCCAGTACTTC. This translates into CASSPGPYQETQYF.

V and J are TRBV7-9 and TRBJ1-1, with unresolved D. Germline CDR1 SEHNR, CDR2 FQNEAQ (reference sequence). The CDR3 contains 14 residues. With 1 base removed from V and 6 bases from J, the gap between germline ends came to 12 bases. The CDR3 protein is CASSLGFGPAEAFF. The CDR3 DNA is TGTGCCAGCAGCTTAGGATTCGGTCCGGCTGAAGCTTTCTTT.

The rearrangement joins TRBV28 to TRBJ2-7, with a tentative D call TRBD2 (5 bases). CDR1 and CDR2 from the germline V gene are MDHEN and SYDVKM. V was pared by 3 bases and J by 1 base, with 13 bases between. This CDR3 has 15 amino acids. CDR3 loop: CASSFEGANSYEQYF. CDR3 coding DNA: TGTGCCAGCAGTTTCGAGGGCGCCAATTCCTACGAGCAGTACTTC.

This clone was found a few times. This chain uses TRBV7-3 with TRBJ1-5; D uncertain. Looked up from germline, CDR1 is SGHTA and CDR2 is FQGTGA. V dropped 0 bases and J dropped 3 bases, with 12 bases sitting between them. The CDR3 has 16 residues. CDR3 sequence reads: CASSLTWHSYNQPQHF. CDR3 DNA: TGTGCCAGCAGCTTAACGTGGCATAGCTACAATCAGCCCCAGCATTTT.

The table lists this clone with a count of one. The chain combines TRBV4-1 with TRBJ2-4; TRBD1 matches at 7 bases. J lost 4 bases, V lost 6 bases, and 3 bases had no gene match. Germline V gives CDR1 MGHRA, CDR2 YSYEKL. The CDR3 runs to 13 residues. The CDR3: CASRGQAKNIQYF. As DNA, the CDR3 is TGCGCCAGCAGAGGACAGGCGAAAAACATTCAGTACTTC.